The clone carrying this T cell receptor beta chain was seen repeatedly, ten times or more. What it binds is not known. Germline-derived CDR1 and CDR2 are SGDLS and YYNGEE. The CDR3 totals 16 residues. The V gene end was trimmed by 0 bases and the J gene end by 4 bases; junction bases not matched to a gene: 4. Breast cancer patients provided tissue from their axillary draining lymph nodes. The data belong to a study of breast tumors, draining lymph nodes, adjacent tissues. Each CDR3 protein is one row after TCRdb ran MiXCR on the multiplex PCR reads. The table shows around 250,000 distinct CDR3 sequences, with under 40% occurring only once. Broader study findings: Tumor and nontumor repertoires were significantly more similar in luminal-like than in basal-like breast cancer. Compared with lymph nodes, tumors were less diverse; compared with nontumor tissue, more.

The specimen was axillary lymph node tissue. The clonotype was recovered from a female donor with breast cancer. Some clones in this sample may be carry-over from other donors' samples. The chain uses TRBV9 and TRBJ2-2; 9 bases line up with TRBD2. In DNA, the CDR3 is TGTGCCAGCAGCGTAGAAGGCGGGGGGGCCACCGGGGAGCTGTTTTTT. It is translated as CASSVEGGGATGELFF.